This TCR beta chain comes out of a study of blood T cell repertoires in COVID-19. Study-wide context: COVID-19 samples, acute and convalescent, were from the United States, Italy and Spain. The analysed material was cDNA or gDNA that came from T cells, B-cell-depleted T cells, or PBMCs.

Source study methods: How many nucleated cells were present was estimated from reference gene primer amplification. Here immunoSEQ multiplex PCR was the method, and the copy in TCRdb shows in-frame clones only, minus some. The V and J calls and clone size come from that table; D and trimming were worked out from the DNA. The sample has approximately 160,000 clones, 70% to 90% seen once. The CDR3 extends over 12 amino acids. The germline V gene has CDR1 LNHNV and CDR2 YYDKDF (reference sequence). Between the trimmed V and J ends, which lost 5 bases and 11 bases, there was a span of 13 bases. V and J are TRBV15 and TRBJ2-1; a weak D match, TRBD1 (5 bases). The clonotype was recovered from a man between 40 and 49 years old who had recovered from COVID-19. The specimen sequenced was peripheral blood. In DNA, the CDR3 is TGTGCCACCAGCTCCAGGGAAGTTAAGCAGTTCTTC. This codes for CATSSREVKQFF. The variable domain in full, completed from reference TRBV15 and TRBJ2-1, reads DAMVIQNPRYQVTQFGKPVTLSCSQTLNHNVMYWYQQKSSQAPKLLFHYYDKDFNNEADTPDNFQSRRPNTSFCFLDIRSPGLGDTAMYLCATSSREVKQFFGPGTRLTVL.